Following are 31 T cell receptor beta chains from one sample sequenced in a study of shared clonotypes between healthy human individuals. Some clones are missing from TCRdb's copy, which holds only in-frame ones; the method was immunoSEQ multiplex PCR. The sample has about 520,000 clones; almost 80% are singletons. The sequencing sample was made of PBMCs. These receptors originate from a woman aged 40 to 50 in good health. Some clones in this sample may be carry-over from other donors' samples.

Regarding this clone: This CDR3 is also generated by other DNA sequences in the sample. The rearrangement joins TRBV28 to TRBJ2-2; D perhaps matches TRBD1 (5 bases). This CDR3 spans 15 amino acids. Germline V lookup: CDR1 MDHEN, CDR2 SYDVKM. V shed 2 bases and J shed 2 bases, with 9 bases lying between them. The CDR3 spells CASSLGAANTGELFF. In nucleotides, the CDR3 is TGTGCCAGCAGTTTAGGGGCGGCAAACACCGGGGAGCTGTTTTTT.

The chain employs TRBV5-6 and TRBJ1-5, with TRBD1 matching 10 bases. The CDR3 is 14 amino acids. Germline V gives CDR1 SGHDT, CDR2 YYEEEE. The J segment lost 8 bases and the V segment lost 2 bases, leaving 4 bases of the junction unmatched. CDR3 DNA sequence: TGTGCCAGCAGCTTCCGGGACAGGGGTGAGCCCCAGCATTTT. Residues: CASSFRDRGEPQHF. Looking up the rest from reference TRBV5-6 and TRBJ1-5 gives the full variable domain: DAGVTQSPTHLIKTRGQQVTLRCSPKSGHDTVSWYQQALGQGPQFIFQYYEEEERQRGNFPDRFSGHQFPNYSSELNVNALLLGDSALYLCASSFRDRGEPQHFGDGTRLSIL.

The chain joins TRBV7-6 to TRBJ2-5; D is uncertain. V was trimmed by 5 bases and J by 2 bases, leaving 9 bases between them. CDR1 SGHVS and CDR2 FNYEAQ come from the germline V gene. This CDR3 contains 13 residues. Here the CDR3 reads CASSIQFQETQYF. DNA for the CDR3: TGTGCCAGCAGCATACAGTTTCAAGAGACCCAGTACTTC. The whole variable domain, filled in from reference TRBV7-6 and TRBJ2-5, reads GAGVSQSPRYKVTKRGQDVALRCDPISGHVSLYWYRQALGQGPEFLTYFNYEAQQDKSGLPNDRFSAERPEGSISTLTIQRTEQRDSAMYRCASSIQFQETQYFGPGTRLLVL.

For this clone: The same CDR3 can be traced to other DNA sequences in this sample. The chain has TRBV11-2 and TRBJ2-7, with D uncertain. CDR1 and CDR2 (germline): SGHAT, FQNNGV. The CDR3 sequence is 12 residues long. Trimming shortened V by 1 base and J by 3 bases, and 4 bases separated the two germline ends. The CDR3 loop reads CASSLVGYEQYF. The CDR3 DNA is TGTGCCAGCAGCTTAGTCGGCTACGAGCAGTACTTC.

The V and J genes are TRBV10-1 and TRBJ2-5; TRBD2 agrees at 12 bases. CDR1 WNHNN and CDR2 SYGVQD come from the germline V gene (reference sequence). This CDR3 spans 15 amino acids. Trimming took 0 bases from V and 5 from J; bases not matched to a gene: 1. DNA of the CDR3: TGCGCCAGCAGTGAGTCGGGGACTAGCGGGGAGACCCAGTACTTC. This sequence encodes CASSESGTSGETQYF.

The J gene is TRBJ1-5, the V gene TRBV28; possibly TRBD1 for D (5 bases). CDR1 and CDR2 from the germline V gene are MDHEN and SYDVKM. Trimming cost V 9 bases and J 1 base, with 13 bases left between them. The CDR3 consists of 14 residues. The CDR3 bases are TGTGCCAGTCGGGGGGGGGTGAGCAATCAGCCCCAGCATTTT. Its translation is CASRGGVSNQPQHF.

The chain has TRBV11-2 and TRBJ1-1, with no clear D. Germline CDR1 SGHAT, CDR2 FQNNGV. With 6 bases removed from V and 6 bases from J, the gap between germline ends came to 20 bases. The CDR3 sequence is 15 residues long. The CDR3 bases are TGTGCCAGCAGATTGGGCTCAGTGGTAGGAGCTGAAGCTTTCTTT. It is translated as CASRLGSVVGAEAFF. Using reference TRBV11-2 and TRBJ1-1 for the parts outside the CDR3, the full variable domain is EAGVAQSPRYKIIEKRQSVAFWCNPISGHATLYWYQQILGQGPKLLIQFQNNGVVDDSQLPKDRFSAERLKGVDSTLKIQPAKLEDSAVYLCASRLGSVVGAEAFFGQGTRLTVV.

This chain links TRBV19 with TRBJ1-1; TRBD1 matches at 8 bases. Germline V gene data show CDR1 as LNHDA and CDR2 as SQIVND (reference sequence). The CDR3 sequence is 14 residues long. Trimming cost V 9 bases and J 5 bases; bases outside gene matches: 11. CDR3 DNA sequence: TGTGCCAGCAGTCCCAGGGGGCGTCGGACTGAAGCTTTCTTT. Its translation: CASSPRGRRTEAFF.

The CDR3 spells CSVVAGGPVEQYF. CDR3 bases: TGCAGCGTGGTAGCGGGAGGGCCGGTTGAGCAGTACTTC. V gene TRBV29-1 combines with J gene TRBJ2-7; TRBD2 matches 11 bases. The CDR3 is 13 amino acids. Per germline, CDR1 SQVTM and CDR2 ANQGSEA. V dropped 6 bases and J dropped 7; count of bases not matched to a gene: 8.

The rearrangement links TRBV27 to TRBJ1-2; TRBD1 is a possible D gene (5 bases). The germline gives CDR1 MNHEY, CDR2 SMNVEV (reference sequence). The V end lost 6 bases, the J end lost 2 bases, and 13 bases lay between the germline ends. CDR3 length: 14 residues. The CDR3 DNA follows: TGTGCCAGCAGCCGTTCGGGGGGGAACTATGGCTACACCTTC. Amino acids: CASSRSGGNYGYTF.

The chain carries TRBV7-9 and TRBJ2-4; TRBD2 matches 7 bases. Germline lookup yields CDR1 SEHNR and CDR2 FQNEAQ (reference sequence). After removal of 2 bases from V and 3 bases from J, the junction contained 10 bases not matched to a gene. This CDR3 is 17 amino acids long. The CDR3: CASSLSRAGVSKNIQYF. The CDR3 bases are TGTGCCAGCAGCTTAAGTAGGGCGGGAGTTAGCAAAAACATTCAGTACTTC.

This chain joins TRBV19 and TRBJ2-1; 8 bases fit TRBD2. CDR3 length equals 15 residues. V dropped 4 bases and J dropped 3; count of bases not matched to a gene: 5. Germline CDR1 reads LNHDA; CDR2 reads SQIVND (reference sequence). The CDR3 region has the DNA TGTGCCAGTAGTACGGAACTAGCGGACTACAATGAGCAGTTCTTC. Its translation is CASSTELADYNEQFF.

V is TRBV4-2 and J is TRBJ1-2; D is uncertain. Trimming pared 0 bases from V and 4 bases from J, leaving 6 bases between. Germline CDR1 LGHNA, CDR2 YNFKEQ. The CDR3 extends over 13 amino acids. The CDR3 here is CASSQEVGYGYTF. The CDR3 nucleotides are TGTGCCAGCAGCCAAGAAGTCGGCTATGGCTACACCTTC.

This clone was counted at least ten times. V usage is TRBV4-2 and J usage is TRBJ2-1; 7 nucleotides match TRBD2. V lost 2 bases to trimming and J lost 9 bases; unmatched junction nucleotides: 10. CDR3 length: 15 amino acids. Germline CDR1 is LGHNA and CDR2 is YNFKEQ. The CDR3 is CASSQTWGEGPEQFF. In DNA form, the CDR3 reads TGTGCCAGCAGCCAAACATGGGGGGAGGGCCCTGAGCAGTTCTTC.

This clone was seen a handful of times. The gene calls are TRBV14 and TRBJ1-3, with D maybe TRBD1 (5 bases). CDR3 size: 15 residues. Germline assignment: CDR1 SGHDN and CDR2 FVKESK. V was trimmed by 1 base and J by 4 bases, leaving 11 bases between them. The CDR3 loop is CASSQGRVFGNTIYF. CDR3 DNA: TGTGCCAGCAGCCAAGGCAGGGTCTTCGGAAACACCATATATTTT.

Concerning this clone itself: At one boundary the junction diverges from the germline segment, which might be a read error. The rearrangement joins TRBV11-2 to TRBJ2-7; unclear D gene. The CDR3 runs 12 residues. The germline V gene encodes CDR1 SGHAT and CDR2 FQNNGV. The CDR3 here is CASSLISYGQYF. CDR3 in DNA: TGTGCCAGCAGCCTGATTAGTTACGGGCAGTACTTC.

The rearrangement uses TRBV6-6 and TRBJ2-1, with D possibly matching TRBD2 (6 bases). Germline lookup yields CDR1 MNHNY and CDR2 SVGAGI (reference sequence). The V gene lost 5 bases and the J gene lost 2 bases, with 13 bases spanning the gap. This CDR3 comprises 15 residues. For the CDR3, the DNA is TGTGCCAGCAGTGGCCCTGGGACTCCCTACAATGAGCAGTTCTTC. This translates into CASSGPGTPYNEQFF.

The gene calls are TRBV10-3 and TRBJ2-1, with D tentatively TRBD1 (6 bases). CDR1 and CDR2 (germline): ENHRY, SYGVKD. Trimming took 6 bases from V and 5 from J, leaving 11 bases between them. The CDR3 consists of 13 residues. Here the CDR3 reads CAISNRDNNEQFF. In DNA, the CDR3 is TGTGCCATCAGCAACCGGGACAACAATGAGCAGTTCTTC.

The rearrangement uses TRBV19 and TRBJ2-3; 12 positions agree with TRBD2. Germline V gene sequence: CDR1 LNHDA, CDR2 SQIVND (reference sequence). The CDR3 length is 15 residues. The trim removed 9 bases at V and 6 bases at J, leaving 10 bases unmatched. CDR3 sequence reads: CASTTSGSPGDTQYF. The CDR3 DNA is TGTGCCAGCACGACTAGCGGGAGCCCGGGGGATACGCAGTATTTT.

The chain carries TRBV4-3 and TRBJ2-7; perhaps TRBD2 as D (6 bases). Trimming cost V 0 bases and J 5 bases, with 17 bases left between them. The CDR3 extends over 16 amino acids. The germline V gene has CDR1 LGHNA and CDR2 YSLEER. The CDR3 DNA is TGCGCCAGCAGCCAAGAAGCGGGCCAGCCGACTAACGAGCAGTACTTC. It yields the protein CASSQEAGQPTNEQYF.

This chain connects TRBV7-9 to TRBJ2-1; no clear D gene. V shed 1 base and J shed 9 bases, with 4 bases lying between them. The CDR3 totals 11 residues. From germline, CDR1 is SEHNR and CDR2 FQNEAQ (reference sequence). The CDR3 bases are TGTGCCAGCAGCTTAGATCCTGAGCAGTTCTTC. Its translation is CASSLDPEQFF.

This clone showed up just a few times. The CDR3 DNA follows: TGTGCCAGCAGCTCATGGCAGGATCAGCCCCAGCATTTT. This codes for CASSSWQDQPQHF. The chain links TRBV7-8 to TRBJ1-5; D is unclear. Trimming shortened V by 4 bases and J by 5 bases, and 9 bases separated the two germline ends. Germline V gives CDR1 SGHVS, CDR2 FQNEAQ. This CDR3 contains 13 residues.

The CDR3 region has the DNA TGCGCCAGCAGCTTCGAGGGCAGGGGCTATGGCTACACCTTC. It yields the protein CASSFEGRGYGYTF. The chain employs TRBV5-1 and TRBJ1-2; tentatively, D is TRBD1 (6 bases). The CDR3 is 14 amino acids. The V end was cut by 2 bases, the J end by 4 bases, with 12 bases between. CDR1 is SGHRS, CDR2 YFSETQ, per germline.

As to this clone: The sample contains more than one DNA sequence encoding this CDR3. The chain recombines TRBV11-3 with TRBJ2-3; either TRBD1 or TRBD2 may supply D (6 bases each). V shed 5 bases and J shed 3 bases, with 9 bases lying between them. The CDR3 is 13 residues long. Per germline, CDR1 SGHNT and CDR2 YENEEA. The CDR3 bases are TGTGCCAGCAGCAGGAGGGGGACAGATACGCAGTATTTT. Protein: CASSRRGTDTQYF. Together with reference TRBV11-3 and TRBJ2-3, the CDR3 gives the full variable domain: EAGVVQSPRYKIIEKKQPVAFWCNPISGHNTLYWYLQNLGQGPELLIRYENEEAVDDSQLPKDRFSAERLKGVDSTLKIQPAELGDSAVYLCASSRRGTDTQYFGPGTRLTVL.

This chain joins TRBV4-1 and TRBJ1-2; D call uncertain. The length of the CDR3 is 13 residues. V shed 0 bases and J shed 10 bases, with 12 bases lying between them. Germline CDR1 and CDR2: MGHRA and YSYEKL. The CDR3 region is CASSQDRGRAYTF. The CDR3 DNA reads TGCGCCAGCAGCCAAGATCGAGGACGGGCCTACACCTTC.

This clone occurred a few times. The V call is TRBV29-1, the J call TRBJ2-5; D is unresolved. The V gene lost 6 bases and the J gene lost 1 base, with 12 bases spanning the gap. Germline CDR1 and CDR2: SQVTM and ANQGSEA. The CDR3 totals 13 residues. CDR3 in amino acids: CSVAGRRQETQYF. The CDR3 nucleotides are TGCAGCGTCGCCGGACGCCGCCAAGAGACCCAGTACTTC. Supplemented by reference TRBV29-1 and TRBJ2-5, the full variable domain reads SAVISQKPSRDICQRGTSLTIQCQVDSQVTMMFWYRQQPGQSLTLIATANQGSEATYESGFVIDKFPISRPNLTFSTLTVSNMSPEDSSIYLCSVAGRRQETQYFGPGTRLLVL.

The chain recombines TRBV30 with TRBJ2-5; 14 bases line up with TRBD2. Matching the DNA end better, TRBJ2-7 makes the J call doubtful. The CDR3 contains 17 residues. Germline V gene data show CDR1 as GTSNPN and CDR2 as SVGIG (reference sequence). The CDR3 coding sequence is TGTGCCTGGACAGAACCCGTAGGGACTAGCGGGAGCTACGAGCAGTACTTC. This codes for CAWTEPVGTSGSYEQYF.

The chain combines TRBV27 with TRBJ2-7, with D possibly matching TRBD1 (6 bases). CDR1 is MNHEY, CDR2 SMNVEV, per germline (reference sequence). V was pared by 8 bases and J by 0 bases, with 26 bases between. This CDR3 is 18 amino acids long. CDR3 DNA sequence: TGTGCCAGCTGGAGGCCGGGACACCCGGGCCCTAGCTCCTACGAGCAGTACTTC. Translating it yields CASWRPGHPGPSSYEQYF.

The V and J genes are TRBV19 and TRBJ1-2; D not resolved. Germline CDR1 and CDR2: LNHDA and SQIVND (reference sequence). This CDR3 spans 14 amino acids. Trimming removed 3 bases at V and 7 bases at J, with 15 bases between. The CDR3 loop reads CASSIGEETGGYTF. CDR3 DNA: TGTGCCAGTAGTATTGGCGAGGAGACCGGTGGCTACACCTTC.

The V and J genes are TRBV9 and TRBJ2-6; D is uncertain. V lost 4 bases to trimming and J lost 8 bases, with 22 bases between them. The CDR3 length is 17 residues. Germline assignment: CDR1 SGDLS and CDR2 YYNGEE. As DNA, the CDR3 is TGTGCCAGCAGCCCCCTCATGATGTCGTCTGTATCCAACGTCCTGACTTTC. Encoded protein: CASSPLMMSSVSNVLTF.

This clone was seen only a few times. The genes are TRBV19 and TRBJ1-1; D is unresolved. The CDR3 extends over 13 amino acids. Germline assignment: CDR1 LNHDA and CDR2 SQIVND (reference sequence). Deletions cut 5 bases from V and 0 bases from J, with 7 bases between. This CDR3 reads CASSPRMNTEAFF. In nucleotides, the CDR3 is TGTGCCAGTAGTCCACGGATGAACACTGAAGCTTTCTTT.